This T cell receptor beta chain came from a study of read filtering for tumor transcriptome and immune sequencing. This library used roughly 370 ng RNA and molecular barcoded adaptors spanning alpha/delta and beta/gamma chains. MiXCR, run by TCRdb on the reads, gives a single entry per CDR3 protein. The profile shows about 35,000 distinct CDR3 sequences, roughly an eighth of them singletons. Every patient had bone marrow sampled while the disease was active. The V and J ends lost 4 bases and 4 bases respectively, with 7 bases between them. Germline V gene sequence: CDR1 SQVTM, CDR2 ANQGSEA. CDR3 size: 11 residues. This clonotype was seen ten or more times.

The origin of this receptor is a donor at least 40 years old with multiple myeloma. The genes are TRBV29-1 and TRBJ1-2; no definite D call. The sequenced sample consisted of a population of CD138-negative cells sorted from bone marrow. CDR3 nucleotide sequence: TGCAGCGTTGTGGAAGGCTATGGCTACACCTTC. It translates to CSVVEGYGYTF.